The 23 T cell receptor beta chains given below trace back to one sample, sequenced in a study of cytomegalovirus exposure and HLA in healthy donors. PCR used 60 Vbeta primers and 13 Jbeta primers. Sequencing used immunoSEQ multiplex PCR; TCRdb keeps in-frame clones, though not all of them. This sample carries 100,000 to 130,000 clones, 70% to 85% of them seen once, and the ten largest clones take 4.2%. Sequencing was done on a sample of PBMCs. The receptors stem from a male donor in good health and CMV-seronegative.

The chain recombines TRBV4-1 with TRBJ2-3; 9 nucleotides agree with TRBD2. The germline CDR1 and CDR2 sequences are MGHRA and YSYEKL. The ends lost 1 base at V and 6 bases at J; junction bases unmatched: 2. CDR3 length equals 14 residues. This CDR3 reads CASSQVLAGDTQYF. In nucleotides, the CDR3 is TGCGCCAGCAGCCAAGTTCTAGCGGGGGATACGCAGTATTTT.

The CDR3 is CASSEARVGSPLHF. CDR3 sequence (DNA): TGTGCCAGCAGTGAAGCCAGGGTAGGGTCACCCCTCCACTTT. This sequence joins TRBV6-1 and TRBJ1-6; D might be TRBD1 (5 bases). The CDR3 runs to 14 residues. The germline V gene encodes CDR1 MNHNS and CDR2 SASEGT. Trimming removed 0 bases from V and 10 bases from J, with 10 bases in between.

V usage is TRBV2 and J usage is TRBJ1-5; 8 bases fit TRBD1. Unmatched junction bases numbered 1, after V lost 6 bases and J lost 3 bases. Germline lookup yields CDR1 SNHLY and CDR2 FYNNEI. CDR3 length equals 13 residues. The CDR3 sequence: CASRGQDNQPQHF. The CDR3 region has the DNA TGTGCCAGCAGGGGACAGGACAATCAGCCCCAGCATTTT.

This clone has only a few counts. The V call is TRBV27, the J call TRBJ2-1, with 11 positions matching TRBD2. Trimming took 8 bases from V and 0 from J; bases not matched to a gene: 15. CDR3 length: 19 amino acids. Germline V gives CDR1 MNHEY, CDR2 SMNVEV (reference sequence). CDR3: CASSVLRNSGRASYNEQFF. CDR3 coding DNA: TGTGCCAGCTCAGTCCTCCGGAATAGCGGGAGGGCCTCCTACAATGAGCAGTTCTTC.

The chain is built from TRBV10-2 and TRBJ2-5, with D uncertain. The last part of the DNA fits TRBJ2-7 better; the J call may be wrong. This CDR3 is built from 12 residues. Germline V lookup: CDR1 WSHSY, CDR2 SAAADI. The DNA of the CDR3 is TGCGCCAGCAGTGGTAGTACTTACGAGCAGTACTTC. Its protein product is CASSGSTYEQYF.

The V and J genes are TRBV7-2 and TRBJ2-5; tentative D call: TRBD1 (5 bases). V was trimmed by 0 bases and J by 5 bases, leaving 10 bases between them. CDR1 SGHTA and CDR2 FQGNSA come from the germline V gene. The CDR3 covers 14 residues. The CDR3, as DNA: TGTGCCAGCAGCTTAGCGGGGCAGAAGGAGACCCAGTACTTC. Protein sequence: CASSLAGQKETQYF.

This chain connects TRBV11-2 to TRBJ2-7; 9 bases are shared with TRBD1. The V gene's germline CDR1 is SGHAT and CDR2 FQNNGV. J was trimmed by 3 bases and V by 5 bases; bases with no gene match: 2. The CDR3 is made up of 13 amino acids. Here the CDR3 reads CASSPDRGYEQYF. The CDR3 bases are TGTGCCAGCAGCCCGGACAGGGGCTACGAGCAGTACTTC.

This chain links TRBV6-6 with TRBJ2-7; 12 bases align to TRBD1. The CDR3 sequence is 14 residues long. V was clipped by 2 bases and J by 12 bases; unmatched bases: 8. Germline CDR1 reads MNHNY; CDR2 reads SVGAGI (reference sequence). CDR3 residues: CASSYRDRGLFAYF. The CDR3 DNA follows: TGTGCCAGCAGTTACCGGGACAGGGGGCTGTTTGCGTACTTC.

In its sample, this clone was seen a few times. V gene TRBV14 combines with J gene TRBJ1-4; D gene uncertain. V was cut by 3 bases and J by 6 bases, with 20 bases left in between. Germline lookup yields CDR1 SGHDN and CDR2 FVKESK. This CDR3 contains 17 residues. The CDR3 nucleotides read TGTGCCAGCAGCCAGCGGGCCGCACTCCCCACTCATGAAAAACTGTTTTTT. Translating it yields CASSQRAALPTHEKLFF.

The rearrangement joins TRBV19 to TRBJ2-3; D gene unclear. Trimming removed 6 bases from V and 6 bases from J, with 13 bases in between. The CDR3 is made up of 13 amino acids. CDR1 LNHDA and CDR2 SQIVND come from the germline V gene (reference sequence). The CDR3 DNA reads as TGTGCCAGTAGCTTCTTTGGAGACGATACGCAGTATTTT. It specifies CASSFFGDDTQYF.

The chain carries TRBV5-1 and TRBJ2-1; 11 bases map to TRBD2. There are 17 residues in the CDR3. Trimming at V came to 2 bases and at J to 6 bases, leaving 10 bases not matched to a gene. Looked up from germline, CDR1 is SGHRS and CDR2 is YFSETQ. In DNA, the CDR3 is TGCGCCAGCAGCTTTAGTCTTCTAGCGGGAGGAGGCAATGAGCAGTTCTTC. Translated, it gives CASSFSLLAGGGNEQFF.

This clone appeared once. The chain recombines TRBV10-3 with TRBJ1-1; 7 bases are shared with TRBD1. The V and J ends lost 7 bases and 0 bases, in that order; junction bases with no gene match: 8. The CDR3 is 15 residues long. In germline, CDR1 is ENHRY, CDR2 SYGVKD. CDR3 coding DNA: TGTGCCATCAACGACAGGGTTGCGTTGAACACTGAAGCTTTCTTT. This codes for CAINDRVALNTEAFF.

V usage is TRBV11-2 and J usage is TRBJ2-7; perhaps TRBD1 as D (6 bases). The germline V gene encodes CDR1 SGHAT and CDR2 FQNNGV. Trimming stripped 3 bases from V and 1 base from J, with 10 bases between. The CDR3 extends over 14 amino acids. The CDR3 region has the DNA TGTGCCAGCAGCTTTGGGGGCGCGTCCTACGAGCAGTACTTC. The encoded protein is CASSFGGASYEQYF.

This clone was counted between two and nine times. The rearrangement uses TRBV20-1 and TRBJ1-2, with D unresolved. The V gene's germline CDR1 is DFQATT and CDR2 SNEGSKA (reference sequence). The CDR3 covers 11 residues. The V end lost 6 bases, the J end lost 8 bases, and 13 bases lay between the germline ends. DNA of the CDR3: TGCAGTGCCCGCTCGGGCGGGGGCTACACCTTC. As protein: CSARSGGGYTF.

The chain uses TRBV6-5 and TRBJ2-7; D gene unclear. This CDR3 has 16 amino acids. Looked up from germline, CDR1 is MNHEY and CDR2 is SVGAGI. The V gene lost 0 bases and the J gene lost 7 bases, with 19 bases spanning the gap. The chain's CDR3 is CASSYSSTIFGVEQYF. CDR3 DNA: TGTGCCAGCAGTTACTCTTCCACTATCTTTGGTGTAGAGCAGTACTTC.

This chain connects TRBV6-5 to TRBJ2-3; D is perhaps TRBD1 (6 bases). Germline lookup yields CDR1 MNHEY and CDR2 SVGAGI. V dropped 6 bases and J dropped 0 bases, with 13 bases sitting between them. The CDR3 has 15 amino acids. CDR3 region: CASSPQGTSTDTQYF. CDR3 in DNA: TGTGCCAGCAGCCCACAGGGAACTAGCACAGATACGCAGTATTTT.

In DNA, the CDR3 is TGTGCCAGCAGCACCTCCCAGGCCGAATCAAACTCTGGGGCCAACGTCCTGACTTTC. Its protein product is CASSTSQAESNSGANVLTF. The V and J genes are TRBV28 and TRBJ2-6; no definite D call. The CDR3 runs to 19 residues. CDR1 is MDHEN, CDR2 SYDVKM, per germline. With 6 bases removed from V and 0 bases from J, the gap between germline ends came to 21 bases.

The chain uses TRBV5-1 and TRBJ2-7; 12 bases align to TRBD2. CDR3 length equals 14 residues. The germline CDR1 and CDR2 sequences are SGHRS and YFSETQ. The V and J ends lost 4 bases and 4 bases, in that order; junction bases with no gene match: 3. DNA for the CDR3: TGCGCCAGCAGCCGACTAGCGGGAGCTTACGAGCAGTACTTC. Protein: CASSRLAGAYEQYF.

There are a few counts of this clone. This chain connects TRBV7-9 to TRBJ1-5; D ambiguous. The length of the CDR3 is 14 residues. CDR1 SEHNR and CDR2 FQNEAQ come from the germline V gene (reference sequence). Trimming pared 2 bases from V and 7 bases from J, leaving 12 bases between. CDR3 in amino acids: CASSLSAGYQPQHF. CDR3 bases: TGTGCCAGCAGCTTATCCGCGGGGTACCAGCCCCAGCATTTT.

The chain carries TRBV19 and TRBJ1-5; D gene uncertain. The length of the CDR3 is 15 residues. Trimming pared 4 bases from V and 6 bases from J, leaving 16 bases between. In germline, CDR1 is LNHDA, CDR2 SQIVND (reference sequence). CDR3 amino acids: CASSNFRTTIQPQHF. The DNA of the CDR3 is TGTGCCAGTAGTAACTTTCGGACTACTATTCAGCCCCAGCATTTT.

The chain joins TRBV2 to TRBJ1-6; 10 positions match TRBD1. The CDR3 consists of 14 residues. Unmatched junction bases numbered 5, after V lost 8 bases and J lost 7 bases. The germline gives CDR1 SNHLY, CDR2 FYNNEI. The CDR3 reads CASSRGQGNSPLHF. The CDR3 DNA reads as TGTGCCAGCTCTCGGGGACAGGGGAATTCACCCCTCCACTTT.

The J gene is TRBJ2-7, the V gene TRBV14; 8 bases are shared with TRBD2. Germline CDR1 and CDR2: SGHDN and FVKESK. The CDR3 loop spans 15 amino acids. After removal of 1 base from V and 3 bases from J, the junction contained 5 bases not matched to a gene. The CDR3 loop is CASSQGFSGVYEQYF. The CDR3 DNA is TGTGCCAGCAGCCAAGGGTTTAGCGGGGTCTACGAGCAGTACTTC.

The chain has TRBV6-5 and TRBJ1-1; tentative D call: TRBD1 (6 bases). This CDR3 comprises 16 residues. With 2 bases removed from V and 1 base from J, the gap between germline ends came to 14 bases. Germline V gives CDR1 MNHEY, CDR2 SVGAGI. In DNA form, the CDR3 reads TGTGCCAGCAGTTACGGGGGCAGGCTAGAGAACACTGAAGCTTTCTTT. Its protein is CASSYGGRLENTEAFF.